This T cell receptor beta chain was profiled in a study of T cells in Graves' hyperthyroidism and ophthalmopathy. What was amplified from RNA transcripts were TCR beta CDR3 regions. TCR CDR3 regions were first amplified by RT-PCR with HTBI primers. One entry per CDR3 protein, called by TCRdb with MiXCR from the multiplex PCR reads. The sample holds a few hundred thousand distinct CDR3 sequences; about 15% are singletons and the top ten take 5.8%. The V and J ends lost 3 bases and 4 bases, in that order; junction bases with no gene match: 4. Germline values: CDR1 SEHNR, CDR2 FQNEAQ (reference sequence). This CDR3 contains 15 residues. An approximately 10 ml volume of fresh peripheral blood provided the PBMCs.

The source material was blood. This clonotype was obtained from a woman aged 25 to 45 with Graves' hyperthyroidism that later progressed to Graves' ophthalmopathy. The rearrangement links TRBV7-9 to TRBJ1-4; 8 bases agree with TRBD1. CDR3 loop: CASSFIQGVNEKLFF. CDR3 DNA: TGTGCCAGCAGCTTCATACAGGGGGTTAATGAAAAACTGTTTTTT.